The next 19 T cell receptor beta chains were all read from a single sample in a study of monozygotic twins with inflammatory bowel disease (dated by TCRdb to about 2019). Library prep was done by 5' RACE. Sequencing was carried out with an Illumina HiSeq 2500. TCRdb reprocessed the reads and assigns one entry to each CDR3 protein sequence, leaving out DNA. The sample's clone listing holds more than 300,000 distinct CDR3 sequences. The top ten hold roughly 5.8% of the sample. Source material: blood. All receptors derive from a human donor with ulcerative colitis or Crohn's disease, or a healthy co-twin of an affected twin (not recorded which).

V gene TRBV5-6 combines with J gene TRBJ2-1; as DNA is missing, the TRBD2 call by TCRdb cannot be tested. The CDR3 loop spans 15 amino acids. Germline V gene sequence: CDR1 SGHDT, CDR2 YYEEEE. This chain's CDR3 is CASSLTGLAADEQFF.

V gene TRBV29-1 combines with J gene TRBJ2-5; TCRdb calls TRBD1, which cannot be checked without DNA. The V gene's germline CDR1 is SQVTM and CDR2 ANQGSEA. CDR3 length equals 13 residues. The CDR3 protein is CSVDLGAKETQYF.

The gene calls are TRBV15 and TRBJ1-5. This CDR3 region has 15 residues. In germline, CDR1 is LNHNV, CDR2 YYDKDF (reference sequence). CDR3 sequence: CATSRGRGPNQPQHF.

V gene TRBV5-1 combines with J gene TRBJ2-7. This CDR3 region has 14 residues. Germline V lookup: CDR1 SGHRS, CDR2 YFSETQ. The CDR3 spells CASSFGTAAYEQYF.

The rearrangement joins TRBV6-1 to TRBJ2-1. The CDR3 totals 16 residues. CDR1 is MNHNS, CDR2 SASEGT, per germline. CDR3: CASRKYGPTAYNEQFF.

The chain is built from TRBV28 and TRBJ2-1; the TRBD2 assignment by TCRdb is unverifiable without DNA. The CDR3 has 16 residues. Germline V gene sequence: CDR1 MDHEN, CDR2 SYDVKM. The CDR3 reads CASMFGGSAGVFEQFF.

CDR3 protein: CASSRTGTSIPEQFF. The J gene is TRBJ2-1, the V gene TRBV14; TCRdb names TRBD2, which stays unverified in the absence of DNA. The CDR3 has 15 amino acids. CDR1 and CDR2 (germline): SGHDN, FVKESK.

The chain uses TRBV7-9 and TRBJ2-3; the TRBD1 assignment by TCRdb is unverifiable without DNA. The germline V gene has CDR1 SEHNR and CDR2 FQNEAQ (reference sequence). The CDR3 sequence is 16 residues long. CDR3 sequence reads: CASSTTGVGATDTQYF.

This chain connects TRBV29-1 to TRBJ2-7; with no DNA, the TCRdb D assignment of TRBD2 cannot be verified. This CDR3 spans 13 amino acids. CDR1 and CDR2 from the germline V gene are SQVTM and ANQGSEA. The CDR3 here is CSVVRQGGYEQYF.

The chain recombines TRBV30 with TRBJ1-4. Germline assignment: CDR1 GTSNPN and CDR2 SVGIG (reference sequence). The CDR3 consists of 13 residues. This chain's CDR3 is CAWSTQMVGKLFF. Variable domain in full (rest from reference TRBV30 and TRBJ1-4): SQTIHQWPATLVQPVGSPLSLECTVEGTSNPNLYWYRQAAGRGLQLLFYSVGIGQISSEVPQNLSASRPQDRQFILSSKKLLLSDSGFYLCAWSTQMVGKLFFGSGTQLSVL.

The gene calls are TRBV5-1 and TRBJ1-3. The CDR3 covers 17 residues. In germline, CDR1 is SGHRS, CDR2 YFSETQ. The CDR3 protein is CASSLGPTANSGNTMYF.

This sequence joins TRBV27 and TRBJ2-1; TCRdb's D gene call, TRBD2, goes unchecked for lack of DNA. CDR1 and CDR2 from the germline V gene are MNHEY and SMNVEV (reference sequence). The CDR3 is made up of 15 amino acids. CDR3: CASSLYLAGVNEQFF.

The chain uses TRBV5-1 and TRBJ2-2; TCRdb calls TRBD1, which cannot be checked without DNA. The CDR3 totals 14 residues. Germline loops: CDR1 SGHRS, CDR2 YFSETQ. CDR3 region: CASSLDRAGGELFF. Full variable domain (missing parts from reference TRBV5-1 and TRBJ2-2): KAGVTQTPRYLIKTRGQQVTLSCSPISGHRSVSWYQQTPGQGLQFLFEYFSETQRNKGNFPGRFSGRQFSNSRSEMNVSTLELGDSALYLCASSLDRAGGELFFGEGSRLTVL.

This chain links TRBV28 with TRBJ1-2; with no DNA, the TCRdb D assignment of TRBD1 cannot be verified. The CDR3 has 15 residues. Germline V lookup: CDR1 MDHEN, CDR2 SYDVKM. CDR3 sequence reads: CASYSGQGAIYGYTF.

This chain links TRBV12-3 or TRBV12-4 with TRBJ2-4; TCRdb returns TRBD2, unconfirmable since there is no DNA. The CDR3 is 14 amino acids. The CDR3 region is CASSLTSGRGLQYF.

This chain links TRBV7-9 with TRBJ2-7. Germline CDR1 SEHNR, CDR2 FQNEAQ (reference sequence). CDR3 size: 14 residues. CDR3 loop: CASSLAAPTYDQYF.

The V call is TRBV9, the J call TRBJ1-3; TCRdb designates TRBD1, a call that cannot be tested without DNA. The CDR3 loop spans 14 amino acids. In germline, CDR1 is SGDLS, CDR2 YYNGEE. The chain's CDR3 is CASSVAREGNTIYF.

The rearrangement joins TRBV7-8 to TRBJ2-2; without DNA, the TCRdb call of TRBD2 cannot be checked. The germline gives CDR1 SGHVS, CDR2 FQNEAQ. This CDR3 is built from 18 residues. CDR3 sequence reads: CASSLLAGVFSEAGELFF.

The genes are TRBV20-1 and TRBJ1-5. The CDR3 totals 14 residues. Germline V gives CDR1 DFQATT, CDR2 SNEGSKA (reference sequence). The chain's CDR3 is CSANVGGRNQPQHF.